The 32 T cell receptor beta chains presented below share a single source sample, sequenced in a study of shared clonotypes between healthy human individuals (dated by TCRdb to the early 2020s). Preparation of the library involved the immunoSEQ multiplex PCR assay. TCRdb re-hosts the immuneACCESS table, in-frame sequences only. Its copies lack some clones; in the studies checked, an unresolved V gene accounts for under half of them, and the cause for the rest is not known. The sample table records about 580,000 clones; roughly 98% of these occur just once. The ten biggest clones cover 0.25% to 0.35% of the sample. CD8 naive samples were CD45RO-negative cells positively selected for CCR7, giving a CD45RA+CCR7+ population that excluded TemRA cells. The sequencing input was naive CD8+ T cells sorted from blood. What the cell subset or site label conveys for this sample: CD45RA+CCR7+. The receptors stem from a man aged 25 to 45 in good health.

This clone has a single count. The junction differs from germline at one of its ends, possibly a read error. J is TRBJ2-5 and V is TRBV7-7, with 8 positions matching TRBD1. Germline V lookup: CDR1 SSHAT, CDR2 FNYEAQ (reference sequence). The CDR3 runs 13 residues. The CDR3 DNA reads TGTGCTAGCAGCCCGGGACAGGAAGAGACCCAGTACTTC. Translation gives CASSPGQEETQYF.

The rearrangement links TRBV5-6 to TRBJ2-7; D not certain. The germline V gene has CDR1 SGHDT and CDR2 YYEEEE. Trimming removed 1 base at V and 3 bases at J, with 11 bases between. The CDR3 runs to 14 residues. CDR3 loop: CASSLSYGDYEQYF. CDR3 in DNA: TGTGCCAGCAGCTTGAGCTACGGTGACTACGAGCAGTACTTC.

The chain is built from TRBV11-2 and TRBJ1-1; D not certain. Germline V lookup: CDR1 SGHAT, CDR2 FQNNGV. This CDR3 contains 14 residues. The V end lost 2 bases, the J end lost 1 base, and 8 bases lay between the germline ends. As DNA, the CDR3 is TGTGCCAGCAGCTTATATCTCGGGAACACTGAAGCTTTCTTT. Translating gives CASSLYLGNTEAFF.

The gene calls are TRBV7-9 and TRBJ2-1, with D perhaps TRBD1 (6 bases). The germline gives CDR1 SEHNR, CDR2 FQNEAQ (reference sequence). The CDR3 is made up of 16 amino acids. V was clipped by 4 bases and J by 6 bases, with 19 bases between them. In nucleotides, the CDR3 is TGTGCCAGCAGCTCCCCGCACGGAGGCAGGGGCAATGAGCAGTTCTTC. This sequence encodes CASSSPHGGRGNEQFF.

The rearrangement links TRBV14 to TRBJ2-7; 7 bases fit TRBD2. CDR1 is SGHDN, CDR2 FVKESK, per germline. The CDR3 has 16 amino acids. Losses at the gene ends were 4 bases for V and 2 bases for J; bases not matched to a gene: 11. CDR3 sequence (DNA): TGTGCCAGCAGCCCAAGGTGGGGGGGAAAGGCCTACGAGCAGTACTTC. Translated: CASSPRWGGKAYEQYF.

This clone occurred once. The CDR3 loop reads CASPPNGTPPKTYNEQFF. Written as DNA, the CDR3 is TGTGCCAGCCCCCCGAACGGGACGCCCCCCAAAACCTACAATGAGCAGTTCTTC. The chain is built from TRBV18 and TRBJ2-1; either TRBD1 or TRBD2 may fit D (5 bases each). V was pared by 8 bases and J by 2 bases, with 25 bases between. In germline, CDR1 is KGHSH, CDR2 LQKENI. The CDR3 is made up of 18 amino acids.

The rearrangement links TRBV9 to TRBJ2-5; D may be TRBD2 (6 bases). Germline CDR1 is SGDLS and CDR2 is YYNGEE. Deletions cut 0 bases from V and 2 bases from J, with 11 bases between. The CDR3 consists of 15 residues. The DNA of the CDR3 is TGTGCCAGCAGCGTAGGAAGGCGGGATCAAGAGACCCAGTACTTC. It specifies CASSVGRRDQETQYF.

The chain couples TRBV27 to TRBJ2-1; no definite D call. The V and J ends lost 3 bases and 8 bases respectively, with 14 bases between them. CDR1 MNHEY and CDR2 SMNVEV come from the germline V gene (reference sequence). The CDR3 is 14 amino acids. The CDR3, as DNA: TGTGCCAGCAGTTTGCCCTCGCGTAAGGATGAGCAGTTCTTC. It codes for CASSLPSRKDEQFF.

The rearrangement links TRBV6-1 to TRBJ2-1; D may be TRBD1 or TRBD2 (5 bases each). V lost 3 bases and J lost 7, with 16 bases in between. The germline gives CDR1 MNHNS, CDR2 SASEGT. This CDR3 comprises 15 residues. This CDR3 is CASSDEGSPGNEQFF. The CDR3 region has the DNA TGTGCCAGCAGTGATGAGGGGTCCCCAGGTAATGAGCAGTTCTTC.

The count of this clone is one. The V call is TRBV7-6, the J call TRBJ1-1, with 7 bases aligning to TRBD1. The CDR3 is 16 residues long. V was pared by 3 bases and J by 5 bases, with 12 bases of the junction left unmatched. From germline, CDR1 is SGHVS and CDR2 FNYEAQ. The CDR3 is CASSFAPDRALTEAFF. CDR3 DNA sequence: TGTGCCAGCAGCTTCGCCCCCGACAGGGCTTTGACTGAAGCTTTCTTT.

The chain employs TRBV19 and TRBJ2-7; 8 nucleotides line up with TRBD2. This CDR3 comprises 15 residues. The ends lost 3 bases at V and 7 bases at J; junction bases unmatched: 11. Per the germline V gene, CDR1 is LNHDA and CDR2 is SQIVND (reference sequence). Written as DNA, the CDR3 is TGTGCCAGTAGTATTGTGTCGGGAGGGCCGGGTGAGCAGTACTTC. Amino acids: CASSIVSGGPGEQYF.

J is TRBJ2-7 and V is TRBV9; D gene uncertain. Trimming removed 2 bases at V and 6 bases at J, with 12 bases between. Germline assignment: CDR1 SGDLS and CDR2 YYNGEE. The CDR3 loop spans 13 amino acids. The CDR3 DNA follows: TGTGCCAGCAGCGTGGGTATGGGTTCCGAGCAGTACTTC. It yields the protein CASSVGMGSEQYF.

The chain employs TRBV7-6 and TRBJ2-1; TRBD2 matches 9 bases. This CDR3 has 15 amino acids. J was trimmed by 5 bases and V by 4 bases; bases with no gene match: 6. Germline lookup yields CDR1 SGHVS and CDR2 FNYEAQ. The CDR3 nucleotides are TGTGCCAGCAGCTCTAAGGGACTAGCAGACAATGAGCAGTTCTTC. This codes for CASSSKGLADNEQFF. Full variable domain (remainder filled in from reference TRBV7-6 and TRBJ2-1): GAGVSQSPRYKVTKRGQDVALRCDPISGHVSLYWYRQALGQGPEFLTYFNYEAQQDKSGLPNDRFSAERPEGSISTLTIQRTEQRDSAMYRCASSSKGLADNEQFFGPGTRLTVL.

The chain combines TRBV18 with TRBJ2-7, with D tentatively TRBD2 (6 bases). V was cut by 3 bases and J by 3 bases, with 18 bases left in between. The CDR3 length is 16 residues. The germline CDR1 and CDR2 sequences are KGHSH and LQKENI. The CDR3, as DNA: TGTGCCAGCTCACCCCCCCAGCGGGCATACCACTACGAGCAGTACTTC. This encodes CASSPPQRAYHYEQYF.

The chain combines TRBV10-2 with TRBJ2-4, with 8 bases identical to TRBD1. V lost 3 bases, J lost 15 bases, and 10 bases stayed unmatched. The V gene's germline CDR1 is WSHSY and CDR2 SAAADI. This CDR3 comprises 13 residues. CDR3 sequence: CASSEYRGMGGYF. The CDR3 coding sequence is TGCGCCAGCAGTGAATACAGGGGGATGGGAGGGTACTTC.

The rearrangement uses TRBV7-6 and TRBJ2-5; D uncertain. Trimming stripped 1 base from V and 5 bases from J, with 14 bases between. CDR1 is SGHVS, CDR2 FNYEAQ, per germline. The length of the CDR3 is 15 residues. The CDR3 nucleotides are TGTGCCAGCAGCTTAGGCGGTCAGTTTGGGGAGACCCAGTACTTC. Protein: CASSLGGQFGETQYF.

The chain combines TRBV7-2 with TRBJ2-7; D gene unclear. This CDR3 has 14 amino acids. Germline CDR1 is SGHTA and CDR2 is FQGNSA. V shed 2 bases and J shed 6 bases, with 14 bases lying between them. The CDR3 nucleotides are TGTGCCAGCAGCTTATCAGGTTGGGTGGCCGAGCAGTACTTC. It yields the protein CASSLSGWVAEQYF.

This rearrangement joins TRBV11-2 to TRBJ1-5; no clear D gene. Between the trimmed V and J ends, which lost 5 bases and 4 bases, there was a span of 12 bases. Germline assignment: CDR1 SGHAT and CDR2 FQNNGV. This CDR3 comprises 14 residues. CDR3 nucleotides: TGTGCCAGCAGCCTGGGATCGGGTAATCAGCCCCAGCATTTT. This encodes CASSLGSGNQPQHF.

This chain links TRBV7-9 with TRBJ2-7; 8 bases are a match to TRBD2. The CDR3 sequence is 14 residues long. Losses at the gene ends were 2 bases for V and 2 bases for J; bases not matched to a gene: 2. The germline V gene has CDR1 SEHNR and CDR2 FQNEAQ (reference sequence). Here the CDR3 DNA reads TGTGCCAGCAGCTTAACTAGCGGACCCTACGAGCAGTACTTC. This gives the protein CASSLTSGPYEQYF.

The chain recombines TRBV14 with TRBJ1-4, with D tentatively TRBD1 (5 bases). The V end lost 3 bases, the J end lost 13 bases, and 18 bases lay between the germline ends. CDR3 size: 14 residues. The germline gives CDR1 SGHDN, CDR2 FVKESK. Here the CDR3 reads CASSHDSYMSRLFF. In nucleotides, the CDR3 is TGTGCCAGCAGCCATGACAGCTATATGAGCAGACTGTTTTTT.

This chain connects TRBV11-2 to TRBJ2-7; TRBD2 is a possible D gene (6 bases). Germline assignment: CDR1 SGHAT and CDR2 FQNNGV. The CDR3 covers 15 residues. V was cut by 0 bases and J by 2 bases, with 11 bases left in between. CDR3 sequence (DNA): TGTGCCAGCAGCTTAGAATTCGGGAGCGCCTACGAGCAGTACTTC. Residues: CASSLEFGSAYEQYF.

This chain joins TRBV7-9 and TRBJ1-5; D perhaps matches TRBD1 (5 bases). This CDR3 region has 12 residues. CDR1 and CDR2 from the germline V gene are SEHNR and FQNEAQ (reference sequence). V lost 6 bases and J lost 5, with 8 bases in between. The CDR3 sequence: CASSSTDQPQHF. The DNA for the CDR3 is TGTGCCAGCAGTTCGACAGATCAGCCCCAGCATTTT.

The chain has TRBV7-6 and TRBJ1-5; unclear D gene. Trimming cost V 1 base and J 0 bases, with 1 base left between them. The CDR3 sequence is 13 residues long. CDR1 is SGHVS and CDR2 is FNYEAQ in the germline V gene. CDR3 DNA: TGTGCCAGCAGCTTAGATAGCAATCAGCCCCAGCATTTT. It translates to CASSLDSNQPQHF.

This chain connects TRBV5-4 to TRBJ1-1; a possible D gene is TRBD1 (5 bases). Deletions cut 3 bases from V and 1 base from J, with 16 bases between. Germline V gives CDR1 SGHNT, CDR2 YYREEE (reference sequence). The CDR3 covers 16 residues. CDR3 residues: CASSSQSTVQNTEAFF. CDR3 nucleotide sequence: TGTGCCAGCAGCTCCCAATCGACAGTACAGAACACTGAAGCTTTCTTT.

The chain is built from TRBV29-1 and TRBJ1-2; no definite D call. The CDR3 loop spans 12 amino acids. Germline CDR1 and CDR2: SQVTM and ANQGSEA. Between the trimmed V and J ends, which lost 3 bases and 8 bases, there was a span of 13 bases. The CDR3 DNA reads TGCAGCGTTGATCTGGGCGCGGGCGGCTACACCTTC. Translated, it gives CSVDLGAGGYTF.

The genes are TRBV27 and TRBJ1-1, with TRBD1 identical over 7 bases. The germline V gene has CDR1 MNHEY and CDR2 SMNVEV (reference sequence). The J segment lost 6 bases and the V segment lost 2 bases, leaving 9 bases of the junction unmatched. CDR3 length: 15 residues. CDR3 in DNA: TGTGCCAGCAGTTTACGGGACAGTTCGAGGGCTGAAGCTTTCTTT. Amino acids: CASSLRDSSRAEAFF.

The chain joins TRBV7-9 to TRBJ2-5; 10 bases align to TRBD1. CDR1 and CDR2 (germline): SEHNR, FQNEAQ (reference sequence). V trimming: 1 base; J trimming: 4 bases; junction bases outside the gene matches: 9. The CDR3 runs to 17 residues. The CDR3 DNA follows: TGTGCCAGCAGCTTAGGGCCGGGACAGGGGCCCGGAGAGACCCAGTACTTC. Translated: CASSLGPGQGPGETQYF.

The V call is TRBV5-1, the J call TRBJ2-6; D may be TRBD1 (6 bases). Germline values: CDR1 SGHRS, CDR2 YFSETQ. Trimming took 2 bases from V and 0 from J, leaving 12 bases between them. This CDR3 comprises 17 residues. CDR3 residues: CASSFWGLSSGANVLTF. In DNA, the CDR3 is TGCGCCAGCAGCTTCTGGGGGCTCAGCTCTGGGGCCAACGTCCTGACTTTC.

This chain links TRBV9 with TRBJ1-2; D may be TRBD1 (5 bases). This CDR3 is built from 21 residues. The germline gives CDR1 SGDLS, CDR2 YYNGEE. The V gene lost 0 bases and the J gene lost 4 bases, with 31 bases spanning the gap. The CDR3 DNA follows: TGTGCCAGCAGCGTAGGTTATTCGTCGATTGACAGCAAGACGTTGGGCTATGGCTACACCTTC. Encoded protein: CASSVGYSSIDSKTLGYGYTF.

This chain joins TRBV5-8 and TRBJ2-7; tentative D call: TRBD1 (6 bases). Trimming pared 3 bases from V and 2 bases from J, leaving 15 bases between. This CDR3 has 15 residues. The germline CDR1 and CDR2 sequences are SGHTS and YDEGEE. CDR3 residues: CASSSSRGTAYEQYF. The DNA of the CDR3 is TGTGCCAGCAGCTCCTCCAGGGGAACGGCCTACGAGCAGTACTTC. The complete variable domain, with remaining parts taken from reference TRBV5-8 and TRBJ2-7, reads EAGVTQSPTHLIKTRGQQATLRCSPISGHTSVYWYQQALGLGLQFLLWYDEGEERNRGNFPPRFSGRQFPNYSSELNVNALELEDSALYLCASSSSRGTAYEQYFGPGTRLTVT.

The V call is TRBV27, the J call TRBJ1-1; TRBD1 is a possible D gene (6 bases). V lost 6 bases to trimming and J lost 5 bases, with 10 bases between them. The length of the CDR3 is 12 residues. CDR1 is MNHEY and CDR2 is SMNVEV in the germline V gene (reference sequence). CDR3 in amino acids: CASSPTGTEAFF. DNA of the CDR3: TGTGCCAGCAGCCCTACAGGGACTGAAGCTTTCTTT.

J is TRBJ2-7 and V is TRBV28, with 11 bases identical to TRBD2. Germline V gene lookup returns CDR1 MDHEN and CDR2 SYDVKM. The CDR3 spans 14 residues. V gave up 10 bases and J gave up 6 bases; unmatched junction bases: 11. Here the CDR3 reads CATTSGTSGAEQYF. Here the CDR3 DNA reads TGTGCCACTACAAGCGGGACTAGCGGAGCCGAGCAGTACTTC.